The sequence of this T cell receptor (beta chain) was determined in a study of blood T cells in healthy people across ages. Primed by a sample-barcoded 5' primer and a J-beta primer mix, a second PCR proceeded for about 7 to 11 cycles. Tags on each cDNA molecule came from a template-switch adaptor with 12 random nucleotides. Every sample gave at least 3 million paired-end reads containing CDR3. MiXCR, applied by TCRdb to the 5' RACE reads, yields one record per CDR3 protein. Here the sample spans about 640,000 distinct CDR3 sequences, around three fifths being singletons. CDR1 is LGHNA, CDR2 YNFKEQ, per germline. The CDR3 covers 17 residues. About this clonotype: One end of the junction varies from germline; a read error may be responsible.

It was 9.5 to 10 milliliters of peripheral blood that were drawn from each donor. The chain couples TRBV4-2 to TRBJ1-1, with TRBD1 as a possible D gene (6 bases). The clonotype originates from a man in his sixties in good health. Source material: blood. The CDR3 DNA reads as TGTGCCGGCAGCCCGCGCCAGGGGCAGGGGACGAAGACTGAAGCTTTCTTT. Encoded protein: CAGSPRQGQGTKTEAFF.